These 5 T cell receptor beta chains were sequenced from one sample in a study of shared clonotypes between healthy human individuals (dated by TCRdb to 2019 to 2021). Libraries were made using the immunoSEQ multiplex PCR assay. TCRdb's version of the immuneACCESS table is confined to in-frame rearrangements and falls short of the full clone set. An unresolved V gene accounts for under half of the shortfall where checked; the remainder is of unknown origin. The sample profile shows about 2 million clones; approximately 94% of them were found once. Clones ranked in the top ten supply less than 1.5% of the sample. CD8 naive samples consisted of CD45RO-negative cells that were positively selected for CCR7, yielding a CD45RA+CCR7+ population without TemRA cells. Source material: naive CD8+ T cells sorted from blood. This specimen's cell subset or site label, per the study, means: CD45RA+CCR7+. The receptors derive from a man between 18 and 35 years old in good health.

The chain uses TRBV2 and TRBJ2-1; D perhaps matches TRBD2 (6 bases). This CDR3 contains 15 residues. Germline CDR1 SNHLY, CDR2 FYNNEI. The germline V and J ends were trimmed by 5 bases and 4 bases, with 15 bases remaining between them. The CDR3 protein is CASSTGTLIYNEQFF. CDR3 DNA: TGTGCCAGCAGTACCGGGACTCTGATATACAATGAGCAGTTCTTC. Looking up the rest from reference TRBV2 and TRBJ2-1 gives the full variable domain: EPEVTQTPSHQVTQMGQEVILRCVPISNHLYFYWYRQILGQKVEFLVSFYNNEISEKSEIFDDQFSVERPDGSNFTLKIRSTKLEDSAMYFCASSTGTLIYNEQFFGPGTRLTVL.

A few counts support this clone. The chain has TRBV5-4 and TRBJ2-7; D gene unclear. Deletions cut 1 base from V and 6 bases from J, with 8 bases between. The CDR3 spans 12 residues. CDR1 and CDR2 from the germline V gene are SGHNT and YYREEE (reference sequence). In nucleotides, the CDR3 is TGTGCCAGCAGCTTGAGCCTACGCGAGCAGTACTTC. As protein: CASSLSLREQYF.

This chain connects TRBV21-1 to TRBJ2-3; TRBD2, the table's D call, lacks a check against the DNA. TRBV21-1 is described as a pseudogene. This CDR3 contains 19 residues. The DNA of the CDR3 is TGTGCCAGCAGCAAGACTAGCGGGAAGCACGGAGGTGGCACAGATACGCAGTATTTT. Protein product: CASSKTSGKHGGGTDTQYF.

As regards this clone: Other nucleotide sequences in the sample specify the same CDR3. The V and J genes are TRBV6-5 and TRBJ2-3; a possible D gene is TRBD2 (6 bases). The CDR3 consists of 15 residues. Germline assignment: CDR1 MNHEY and CDR2 SVGAGI. Trimming removed 2 bases at V and 1 base at J, with 10 bases between. The CDR3 sequence: CASSYGGLGTDTQYF. DNA for the CDR3: TGTGCCAGCAGTTACGGGGGACTGGGCACAGATACGCAGTATTTT.

V usage is TRBV4-1 and J usage is TRBJ2-4; 7 positions match TRBD1. This CDR3 region has 15 residues. Germline trimming cut 4 bases from V and 0 bases from J; bases unmatched to any gene: 3. Germline CDR1 is MGHRA and CDR2 is YSYEKL. This CDR3 reads CASSLDRVAKNIQYF. The DNA for the CDR3 is TGCGCCAGCAGCCTTGACAGGGTAGCCAAAAACATTCAGTACTTC.